The 18 T cell receptor beta chains in this list originate from one sample, sequenced in a study of blood T cells in healthy people across ages. For the second PCR, which ran for roughly 7 to 11 cycles, a sample-barcoded 5' primer and a J-beta primer mix were used. One entry per CDR3 protein, called by TCRdb with MiXCR from the 5' RACE reads. The sample consists of around 990,000 distinct CDR3 sequences, 35% to 45% of them appearing once. Sequences were obtained from blood. The receptors were gathered from a man younger than 35 in good health.

The chain uses TRBV9 and TRBJ2-1, with D possibly matching TRBD2 (5 bases). The CDR3 has 13 amino acids. The V and J ends lost 4 bases and 8 bases respectively, with 13 bases between them. CDR1 and CDR2 from the germline V gene are SGDLS and YYNGEE. CDR3 protein: CASSLVSGDEQFF. Here the CDR3 DNA reads TGTGCCAGCAGCCTCGTGAGCGGCGATGAGCAGTTCTTC.

The chain joins TRBV20-1 to TRBJ1-1; 8 bases map to TRBD1. This CDR3 comprises 11 residues. Germline V gene lookup returns CDR1 DFQATT and CDR2 SNEGSKA (reference sequence). The CDR3 here is CRAGGVPEAFF. Written as DNA, the CDR3 is TGCAGGGCAGGGGGCGTCCCTGAAGCTTTCTTT.

V usage is TRBV7-2 and J usage is TRBJ1-2; D call uncertain. This CDR3 region has 15 residues. V was cut by 5 bases and J by 4 bases, with 17 bases left in between. Germline CDR1 reads SGHTA; CDR2 reads FQGNSA. The CDR3 is CASSPSDGRRYGYTF. The CDR3, as DNA: TGTGCCAGCAGCCCATCTGACGGACGCCGCTATGGCTACACCTTC.

This rearrangement joins TRBV11-1 to TRBJ1-1; D is perhaps TRBD1 (5 bases). V gave up 5 bases and J gave up 0 bases, with 13 bases separating them. The CDR3 length is 15 residues. Germline CDR1 reads SGHAT; CDR2 reads FQDESV (reference sequence). In nucleotides, the CDR3 is TGTGCCAGCAGCCTCAAGGCAGGGCTGAACACTGAAGCTTTCTTT. Protein sequence: CASSLKAGLNTEAFF.

The V and J genes are TRBV6-2 or TRBV6-3 and TRBJ1-1; D perhaps matches TRBD1 (5 bases). V was shortened by 5 bases and J by 1 base, with 17 bases between the two germline ends. This CDR3 contains 16 residues. Germline CDR1 and CDR2: MNHEY and SVGEGT. As DNA, the CDR3 is TGTGCCAGCAGTCCCCATTGGGGGGTTACGAACACTGAAGCTTTCTTT. It yields the protein CASSPHWGVTNTEAFF.

The chain joins TRBV29-1 to TRBJ1-1, with D uncertain. Deletions cut 7 bases from V and 1 base from J, with 7 bases between. CDR1 and CDR2 from the germline V gene are SQVTM and ANQGSEA. The CDR3 contains 11 residues. CDR3 region: CSGDGNTEAFF. CDR3 in DNA: TGCAGCGGTGATGGGAACACTGAAGCTTTCTTT.

This clonotype has a single count. This sequence joins TRBV5-1 and TRBJ1-4, with D perhaps matching TRBD1 (5 bases). Trimming pared 4 bases from V and 7 bases from J, leaving 14 bases between. Germline V gives CDR1 SGHRS, CDR2 YFSETQ. The length of the CDR3 is 14 residues. This chain's CDR3 is CASSPGVRGEKLFF. CDR3 nucleotides: TGCGCCAGCAGCCCGGGAGTAAGGGGTGAAAAACTGTTTTTT.

The J gene is TRBJ2-7, the V gene TRBV20-1; D unresolved. The CDR3 consists of 14 residues. Germline lookup yields CDR1 DFQATT and CDR2 SNEGSKA (reference sequence). V gave up 6 bases and J gave up 0 bases, with 15 bases separating them. CDR3 DNA: TGCAGTGCCCAGAAGATGAGGAGCTCCTACGAGCAGTACTTC. Translation gives CSAQKMRSSYEQYF.

This clonotype was seen a single time. V usage is TRBV4-1 and J usage is TRBJ2-3; D is uncertain. V shed 1 base and J shed 5 bases, with 13 bases lying between them. Germline V CDR1 and CDR2: MGHRA, YSYEKL. This CDR3 is 15 amino acids long. CDR3 region: CASSQVSSLGDTQYF. The DNA of the CDR3 is TGCGCCAGCAGCCAAGTTTCTAGTTTGGGAGATACGCAGTATTTT.

This chain links TRBV7-2 with TRBJ2-7; a weak D match, TRBD2 (7 bases). Trimming left V 4 bases short and J 3 bases short, with 13 bases between. Germline assignment: CDR1 SGHTA and CDR2 FQGNSA. The CDR3 is 14 amino acids. The CDR3 bases are TGTGCCAGCAGCTGGGGCGGGGGCGACTACGAGCAGTACTTC. It is translated as CASSWGGGDYEQYF.

The chain uses TRBV7-2 and TRBJ1-2; TRBD1 agrees at 10 bases. J lost 6 bases, V lost 0 bases, and 4 bases had no gene match. This CDR3 has 15 residues. Germline values: CDR1 SGHTA, CDR2 FQGNSA. The CDR3 region is CASSLALTGGNGYTF. The CDR3 DNA sequence: TGTGCCAGCAGCTTAGCCCTGACAGGGGGCAATGGCTACACCTTC.

This clonotype was seen a single time. The chain recombines TRBV4-3 with TRBJ1-1; D remains ambiguous. The CDR3 runs 15 residues. V lost 0 bases to trimming and J lost 2 bases, with 10 bases between them. Looked up from germline, CDR1 is LGHNA and CDR2 is YSLEER. This CDR3 reads CASSQDLQTNTEAFF. The CDR3 coding sequence is TGCGCCAGCAGCCAAGATCTACAGACTAACACTGAAGCTTTCTTT.

The CDR3 DNA reads TGTGCCAGCAGTTACTTGGGGCAGGGGGCCTACGAGCAGTACTTC. This gives the protein CASSYLGQGAYEQYF. The chain employs TRBV6-6 and TRBJ2-4; 7 bases are shared with TRBD1. The J call is doubtful: the DNA matches TRBJ2-7 better. There are 15 residues in the CDR3. The germline V gene encodes CDR1 MNHNY and CDR2 SVGAGI (reference sequence).

The chain carries TRBV5-1 and TRBJ1-1; D gene ambiguous. The CDR3 has 15 amino acids. CDR1 and CDR2 from the germline V gene are SGHRS and YFSETQ. V was pared by 1 base and J by 5 bases, with 15 bases between. The CDR3 coding sequence is TGCGCCAGCAGCTTGTCGGGAGGTGGAGGAACTGAAGCTTTCTTT. It translates to CASSLSGGGGTEAFF. Looking up the rest from reference TRBV5-1 and TRBJ1-1 gives the full variable domain: KAGVTQTPRYLIKTRGQQVTLSCSPISGHRSVSWYQQTPGQGLQFLFEYFSETQRNKGNFPGRFSGRQFSNSRSEMNVSTLELGDSALYLCASSLSGGGGTEAFFGQGTRLTVV.

The chain carries TRBV27 and TRBJ2-4; the D is unclear. The V end was cut by 6 bases, the J end by 9 bases, with 18 bases between. The CDR3 is 14 amino acids. The germline gives CDR1 MNHEY, CDR2 SMNVEV (reference sequence). The chain's CDR3 is CASSAPGPKSIQYF. The CDR3 coding sequence is TGTGCCAGCAGCGCCCCCGGGCCTAAGAGCATTCAGTACTTC.

V usage is TRBV5-6 and J usage is TRBJ1-2; 8 bases match TRBD1. This CDR3 contains 13 residues. Germline loops: CDR1 SGHDT, CDR2 YYEEEE. V gave up 4 bases and J gave up 7 bases; unmatched junction bases: 6. The CDR3 nucleotides read TGTGCCAGCAGCGCCAGGGGGCGGAGTGGCTACACCTTC. This gives the protein CASSARGRSGYTF.

A few counts support this clonotype. The chain carries TRBV4-1 and TRBJ1-1; maybe TRBD1 (5 bases). Germline CDR1 and CDR2: MGHRA and YSYEKL. This CDR3 is 14 amino acids long. Trimming removed 2 bases from V and 5 bases from J, with 12 bases in between. The CDR3 loop reads CASSQQGGGTEAFF. Written as DNA, the CDR3 is TGCGCCAGCAGCCAACAGGGTGGAGGGACTGAAGCTTTCTTT.

The table lists this clonotype with a few counts. This chain joins TRBV2 and TRBJ2-3; D perhaps matches TRBD1 (6 bases). CDR1 is SNHLY and CDR2 is FYNNEI in the germline V gene. The CDR3 sequence is 15 residues long. Trimming took off 4 bases at V and 6 bases at J, with 17 bases between the two ends. For the CDR3, the DNA is TGTGCCAGCAGTGGGGACACCCTGCTTGGGGATACGCAGTATTTT. It translates to CASSGDTLLGDTQYF.